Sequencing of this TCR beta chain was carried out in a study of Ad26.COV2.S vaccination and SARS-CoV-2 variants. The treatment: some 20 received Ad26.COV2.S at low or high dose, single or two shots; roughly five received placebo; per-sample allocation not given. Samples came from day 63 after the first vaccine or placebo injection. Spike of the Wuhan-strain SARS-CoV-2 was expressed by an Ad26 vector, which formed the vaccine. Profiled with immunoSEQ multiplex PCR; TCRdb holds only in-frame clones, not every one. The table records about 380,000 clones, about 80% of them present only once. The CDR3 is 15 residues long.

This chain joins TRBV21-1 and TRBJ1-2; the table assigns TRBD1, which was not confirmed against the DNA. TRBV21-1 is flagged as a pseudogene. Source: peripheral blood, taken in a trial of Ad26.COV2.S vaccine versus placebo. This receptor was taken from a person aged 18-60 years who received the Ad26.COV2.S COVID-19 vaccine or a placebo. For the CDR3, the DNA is TGTGCCAGCGGGGACAGGGTGGGTTCTGGCTATGGCTACACCTTC. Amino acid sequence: CASGDRVGSGYGYTF.